The 24 T cell receptor beta chains listed next were all sequenced from one sample in a study of Ad26.COV2.S vaccination and SARS-CoV-2 variants. Treatment given: around 19 received Ad26.COV2.S at low or high dose, single or two shots; about 5 received placebo; per-sample allocation not given. Sampling took place 63 days after the first vaccine or placebo injection. Measured with immunoSEQ multiplex PCR; TCRdb has only the in-frame clones, and not every one. The table shows roughly 500,000 clones, with roughly 89% occurring only once. This material consisted of peripheral blood, taken in a trial of Ad26.COV2.S vaccine versus placebo. The source of these receptors is a person between 18 and 60 years old who received the Ad26.COV2.S COVID-19 vaccine or a placebo.

V usage is TRBV5-5 and J usage is TRBJ1-1; TRBD1 is a possible D gene (5 bases). Germline V gene sequence: CDR1 SGHKS, CDR2 YYEKEE (reference sequence). The CDR3 runs 13 residues. The V end was cut by 2 bases, the J end by 1 base, with 6 bases between. CDR3: CASSLQANTEAFF. CDR3 bases: TGTGCCAGCAGCTTACAGGCGAACACTGAAGCTTTCTTT.

This chain joins TRBV18 and TRBJ1-5; maybe TRBD1 (5 bases). This CDR3 spans 13 amino acids. Deletions cut 1 base from V and 7 bases from J, with 8 bases between. CDR1 is KGHSH, CDR2 LQKENI, per germline. The CDR3 is CASSPQGRQPQHF. CDR3 DNA: TGTGCCAGCTCACCACAGGGACGACAGCCCCAGCATTTT.

This CDR3 is CASSYPAGILTGELFF. The CDR3 DNA reads as TGTGCCAGCAGTTATCCAGCGGGTATTCTCACCGGGGAGCTGTTTTTT. The chain recombines TRBV6-6 with TRBJ2-2; tentative D call: TRBD2 (6 bases). Trimming took 3 bases from V and 4 from J, leaving 15 bases between them. This CDR3 spans 16 amino acids. Germline V lookup: CDR1 MNHNY, CDR2 SVGAGI (reference sequence).

In this sample, this clone turned up a few times. This chain joins TRBV5-1 and TRBJ2-2; no reliable D call. V lost 4 bases and J lost 1, with 8 bases in between. Germline-derived CDR1 and CDR2 are SGHRS and YFSETQ. This CDR3 spans 14 amino acids. The CDR3 bases are TGCGCCAGCAGCCCACTTGAGAACACCGGGGAGCTGTTTTTT. Translated, it gives CASSPLENTGELFF.

This clone has just one count. V gene TRBV29-1 combines with J gene TRBJ2-2; TRBD1 aligns across 9 bases. CDR3 size: 14 residues. V gave up 6 bases and J gave up 6 bases; unmatched junction bases: 8. CDR1 and CDR2 (germline): SQVTM, ANQGSEA. The CDR3 spells CSVGKQGAAGELFF. The CDR3 nucleotides read TGCAGCGTGGGGAAACAGGGGGCCGCCGGGGAGCTGTTTTTT.

This sequence joins TRBV6-5 and TRBJ2-1; D may correspond to TRBD1 or TRBD2 (5 bases each). CDR3 size: 13 residues. The V end was cut by 10 bases, the J end by 9 bases, with 19 bases between. Germline V gene sequence: CDR1 MNHEY, CDR2 SVGAGI. The CDR3, as DNA: TGTGCCAACGCGCCGTTCCGTGGGGGTGAGCAGTTCTTC. Protein: CANAPFRGGEQFF.

The chain is built from TRBV10-1 and TRBJ2-2; TRBD2 agrees at 8 bases. Per germline, CDR1 WNHNN and CDR2 SYGVQD (reference sequence). The ends lost 0 bases at V and 7 bases at J; junction bases unmatched: 7. The length of the CDR3 is 16 residues. The CDR3 DNA reads as TGCGCCAGCAGTGAGTCTTGCGGGGGGTTAGACGGGGAGCTGTTTTTT. Translating gives CASSESCGGLDGELFF.

This sequence joins TRBV28 and TRBJ2-2; D tentatively reads TRBD1 or TRBD2 (9 bases each). Deletions cut 6 bases from V and 6 bases from J, with 26 bases between. Germline lookup yields CDR1 MDHEN and CDR2 SYDVKM. The CDR3 extends over 18 amino acids. The CDR3 sequence is CASSRTGGGRAIAGELFF. The CDR3 DNA is TGTGCCAGCAGCCGAACAGGGGGCGGGAGGGCCATCGCCGGGGAGCTGTTTTTT.

This chain links TRBV18 with TRBJ1-4; D remains ambiguous. V was pared by 4 bases and J by 0 bases, with 12 bases between. The CDR3 is 16 residues long. Germline-derived CDR1 and CDR2 are KGHSH and LQKENI. The CDR3: CASSLRVGTTNEKLFF. CDR3 DNA: TGTGCCAGCTCACTCCGGGTTGGAACAACTAATGAAAAACTGTTTTTT.

This chain joins TRBV5-1 and TRBJ2-5; 11 nucleotides align to TRBD2. Germline lookup yields CDR1 SGHRS and CDR2 YFSETQ. The length of the CDR3 is 16 residues. J was trimmed by 1 base and V by 4 bases; bases with no gene match: 6. CDR3 bases: TGCGCCAGCAGCCTCCCCGGGACTAGCGGCCAAGAGACCCAGTACTTC. Its protein product is CASSLPGTSGQETQYF.

This sequence joins TRBV18 and TRBJ1-1, with 7 bases aligning to TRBD1. With 3 bases clipped from V and 4 bases from J, the junction kept 5 bases outside the gene matches. The CDR3 extends over 14 amino acids. The germline CDR1 and CDR2 sequences are KGHSH and LQKENI. CDR3 region: CASSPRGGITEAFF. The CDR3, as DNA: TGTGCCAGCTCACCCCGAGGGGGCATCACTGAAGCTTTCTTT.

This chain uses TRBV5-1 with TRBJ2-1; possibly TRBD1 or TRBD2 for D (5 bases each). V was pared by 4 bases and J by 7 bases, with 18 bases between. This CDR3 region has 15 residues. From germline, CDR1 is SGHRS and CDR2 YFSETQ. The CDR3 region has the DNA TGCGCCAGCAGCGGGGACCCGGCCGGTTATAATGAGCAGTTCTTC. This translates into CASSGDPAGYNEQFF.

V gene TRBV5-6 combines with J gene TRBJ2-5; 11 positions agree with TRBD1. The CDR3 runs 18 residues. Germline trimming cut 5 bases from V and 5 bases from J; bases unmatched to any gene: 17. In germline, CDR1 is SGHDT, CDR2 YYEEEE. The CDR3 spells CASRTHTGTGGYEETQYF. The CDR3 nucleotides are TGTGCCAGCAGGACACACACCGGGACAGGGGGTTACGAGGAGACCCAGTACTTC. The whole variable domain, remainder taken from reference TRBV5-6 and TRBJ2-5, is DAGVTQSPTHLIKTRGQQVTLRCSPKSGHDTVSWYQQALGQGPQFIFQYYEEEERQRGNFPDRFSGHQFPNYSSELNVNALLLGDSALYLCASRTHTGTGGYEETQYFGPGTRLLVL.

CDR3: CASSPSGTGLYEQYF. DNA of the CDR3: TGTGCCAGCAGCCCCTCCGGGACAGGGCTCTACGAGCAGTACTTC. The rearrangement uses TRBV27 and TRBJ2-7; 9 bases fit TRBD1. V lost 6 bases to trimming and J lost 3 bases; unmatched junction nucleotides: 9. There are 15 residues in the CDR3. The V gene's germline CDR1 is MNHEY and CDR2 SMNVEV (reference sequence).

The CDR3 here is CASSPYENYGYTF. The CDR3 region has the DNA TGTGCCAGCAGTCCATATGAGAACTATGGCTACACCTTC. This sequence joins TRBV6-2 or TRBV6-3 and TRBJ1-2; D is uncertain. The CDR3 sequence is 13 residues long. Germline V gene lookup returns CDR1 MNHEY and CDR2 SVGEGT. Trimming removed 5 bases from V and 2 bases from J, with 9 bases in between.

The chain uses TRBV7-9 and TRBJ1-6; TRBD1 might be the D (6 bases). The germline V and J ends were trimmed by 3 bases and 10 bases, with 16 bases remaining between them. CDR1 and CDR2 from the germline V gene are SEHNR and FQNEAQ (reference sequence). This CDR3 contains 15 residues. This chain's CDR3 is CASSFVQGGGSPLHF. The CDR3 nucleotides read TGTGCCAGCAGCTTTGTCCAAGGGGGAGGCTCACCCCTCCACTTT.

This clone was detected a few times. The V and J genes are TRBV6-4 and TRBJ2-1; 7 bases agree with TRBD1. This CDR3 is 14 amino acids long. Per the germline V gene, CDR1 is MRHNA and CDR2 is SNTAGT. The junction had 6 bases not matched to a gene; V was cut back by 6 bases and J by 4 bases. CDR3 coding DNA: TGTGCCAGCAGCGCCGGGACAGATTACAATGAGCAGTTCTTC. Translating it yields CASSAGTDYNEQFF.

This rearrangement joins TRBV3-1 (or the pseudogene TRBV3-2) to TRBJ1-1; maybe TRBD1 (5 bases). This CDR3 is 14 amino acids long. Germline V gene lookup returns CDR1 LGHDT and CDR2 YNNKEL (reference sequence). Trimming stripped 2 bases from V and 4 bases from J, with 11 bases between. CDR3 bases: TGTGCCAGCAGCCAATTACAGGTGCCCACTGAAGCTTTCTTT. This sequence encodes CASSQLQVPTEAFF.

This clone was observed a handful of times. The CDR3 DNA reads as TGTGCCAGCAGTGGGGGGGAGGATTCACCCCTCCACTTT. Translated: CASSGGEDSPLHF. The rearrangement joins TRBV2 to TRBJ1-6, with D possibly being TRBD1 (5 bases). Trimming left V 4 bases short and J 8 bases short, with 9 bases between. The CDR3 is made up of 13 amino acids. From germline, CDR1 is SNHLY and CDR2 FYNNEI. Together with reference TRBV2 and TRBJ1-6, the CDR3 gives the full variable domain: EPEVTQTPSHQVTQMGQEVILRCVPISNHLYFYWYRQILGQKVEFLVSFYNNEISEKSEIFDDQFSVERPDGSNFTLKIRSTKLEDSAMYFCASSGGEDSPLHFGNGTRLTVT.

The gene calls are TRBV27 and TRBJ1-1, with D possibly being TRBD1 (5 bases). The germline V gene has CDR1 MNHEY and CDR2 SMNVEV (reference sequence). Trimming took 2 bases from V and 4 from J, leaving 8 bases between them. This CDR3 has 13 amino acids. CDR3: CASSLKGRTEAFF. The CDR3 coding sequence is TGTGCCAGCAGTTTAAAGGGGCGCACTGAAGCTTTCTTT.

The gene calls are TRBV4-1 and TRBJ1-1; D not certain. With 4 bases removed from V and 2 bases from J, the gap between germline ends came to 14 bases. This CDR3 has 15 amino acids. Germline loops: CDR1 MGHRA, CDR2 YSYEKL. CDR3 residues: CASSLFGEANTEAFF. For the CDR3, the DNA is TGCGCCAGCAGCCTATTCGGAGAAGCAAACACTGAAGCTTTCTTT.

Only one count was recorded for this clone. This chain uses TRBV9 with TRBJ2-7, with 9 bases fitting TRBD2. In germline, CDR1 is SGDLS, CDR2 YYNGEE. This CDR3 is built from 15 residues. Trimming at V came to 0 bases and at J to 4 bases, leaving 5 bases not matched to a gene. The CDR3 DNA reads as TGTGCCAGCAGCGTAGCGCCTAGCGGGGCGTACGAGCAGTACTTC. It codes for CASSVAPSGAYEQYF. The whole variable domain, filled in from reference TRBV9 and TRBJ2-7, reads DSGVTQTPKHLITATGQRVTLRCSPRSGDLSVYWYQQSLDQGLQFLIQYYNGEERAKGNILERFSAQQFPDLHSELNLSSLELGDSALYFCASSVAPSGAYEQYFGPGTRLTVT.

This chain joins TRBV21-1 and TRBJ1-2; no DNA check was done on the table's D call, TRBD1. TRBV21-1 is flagged as a pseudogene. The length of the CDR3 is 13 residues. CDR3: CASSKDRGYGYTF. Here the CDR3 DNA reads TGTGCCAGCAGCAAAGACAGGGGCTATGGCTACACCTTC.

This chain links TRBV29-1 with TRBJ2-2; TRBD1 matches 7 bases. V shed 2 bases and J 7 bases; nucleotides not matched to a gene: 4. The germline CDR1 and CDR2 sequences are SQVTM and ANQGSEA. The CDR3 covers 13 residues. The CDR3 bases are TGCAGCGTTGAACAGGGGGTGGGCGGGGAGCTGTTTTTT. Its protein is CSVEQGVGGELFF.